The clone carrying this T cell receptor (beta chain) appeared many times. CDR1 and CDR2 (germline): MNHEY, SVGEGT. CDR3 length: 15 residues. V shed 7 bases, J shed 7 bases, and the junction held 12 bases outside the gene matches. The entry originates in a study of T cell repertoires in cytomegalovirus infection. Each CDR3 protein gets one entry after TCRdb re-called the reads with MiXCR. The sample holds 250,000 or so distinct CDR3 sequences, 9% to 15% seen once. Sequenced input: PBMCs. The rearrangement links TRBV6-2 or TRBV6-3 to TRBJ2-1; 8 bases are a match to TRBD2. This clonotype was sampled from a human donor in good health (CMV status not recorded). Some clones in this sample may be carry-over from other donors' samples. For the CDR3, the DNA is TGTGCCAGCAAGGGCGGGAGGTCCCTAGGGAATGAGCAGTTCTTC. Amino acid sequence: CASKGGRSLGNEQFF.